This TCR beta chain was found in a study of shared clonotypes between healthy human individuals. Subsets obtained from CD4+ cells comprised CD45RA+ naive and CD45RA-negative memory cells. Sequenced by immunoSEQ multiplex PCR; TCRdb stores in-frame clones only, minus some. The sample holds about 1.1 million clones, approximately 75% seen once. V was cut by 4 bases and J by 3 bases, with 16 bases left in between. The CDR3 sequence is 15 residues long. Germline assignment: CDR1 SGHDT and CDR2 YYEEEE. The clonotype originates from a man in his late teens or twenties in good health. Some clones in this sample may be carry-over from other donors' samples. This rearrangement joins TRBV5-6 to TRBJ1-1; maybe TRBD1 (6 bases). The specimen sequenced was memory CD4+ T cells from PBMCs. Specified subset: CD45RA-negative fraction. This CDR3 reads CASSHRVGGHTEAFF. As DNA, the CDR3 is TGTGCCAGCAGCCACAGGGTTGGGGGGCACACTGAAGCTTTCTTT.